This TCR beta chain is drawn from a study of OX40 agonist ivuxolimab in advanced cancers. For the study at large: Patients receiving dose escalation had hepatocellular carcinoma, melanoma, renal cell or head and neck cancer.

Data came from immunoSEQ multiplex PCR; TCRdb stores just in-frame clones and leaves some out. The data show 20,000 to 30,000 clones, more than 80% seen once. This clone occurred a few times. Antigen specificity is unknown. Exclusion applied to patients with autoimmune disease history or systemic immunosuppression. Broader study findings: CD4+ T cells averaged fewer expanded clones than CD8+ T cells.

Specimen: CD4+ or CD8+ T cells sorted from blood, collected in a trial of the OX40 agonist ivuxolimab. The receptor was isolated from an adult with an advanced solid tumor such as melanoma, head and neck, liver or kidney cancer.

The CDR3: CASSLGQVNEQFF. The CDR3 nucleotides are TGTGCCAGCAGCTTAGGGCAGGTCAATGAGCAGTTCTTC. This rearrangement joins TRBV11-2 to TRBJ2-1; no clear D. This CDR3 is built from 13 residues. The V and J ends lost 1 base and 6 bases respectively, with 7 bases between them. Germline-derived CDR1 and CDR2 are SGHAT and FQNNGV. The full variable domain, its missing parts supplied by reference TRBV11-2 and TRBJ2-1, is EAGVAQSPRYKIIEKRQSVAFWCNPISGHATLYWYQQILGQGPKLLIQFQNNGVVDDSQLPKDRFSAERLKGVDSTLKIQPAKLEDSAVYLCASSLGQVNEQFFGPGTRLTVL.